This T cell receptor beta chain is from a study of cytomegalovirus exposure and HLA in healthy donors. Study-level background: The roughly 130 validation repertoires used the same platform as the 650 to 850 first-cohort repertoires (as reported by a later analysis).

Of note for this clone: Its cognate antigen is unknown.

Sequencing used immunoSEQ multiplex PCR; TCRdb keeps in-frame clones, though not all of them. The table has about 140,000 clones, about nine tenths seen once. Whole-study findings and limits: The TCR clusters that emerged in the first cohort tended, a later analysis found, to co-occur in the roughly 120 validation repertoires. Through in vitro validation, three CMV-associated chains were shown to be specific for CMV antigens.

V lost 3 bases and J lost 6; bases outside the gene matches: 6. CDR1 and CDR2 from the germline V gene are SGHVS and FQNEAQ. The CDR3 is 16 amino acids. Separate from the roughly 720-subject first cohort, the roughly 120-subject validation cohort was the one that the donors belonged to. This receptor was taken from a man aged 18-30 years in good health and CMV-seronegative. The sequencing input was PBMCs. This chain uses TRBV7-8 with TRBJ2-2, with 11 bases aligning to TRBD1. CDR3 bases: TGTGCCAGCAGCTTCCGGACAGGGGGCTTTTCCGGGGAGCTGTTTTTT. Translating gives CASSFRTGGFSGELFF.